This T cell receptor (beta chain) was found in a study of beta chain features in type 1 diabetes. Study summary: All samples yielded 85 million to 130 million examined sorted cells. Study-wide findings and caveats: Moderate but significant shortening of TCRB CDR3s was recorded in all four CD4+ subsets from Type 1 diabetes patients.

Expressed TCRB transcripts were sequenced because the isolated RNA had all been reverse transcribed beforehand. Only in-frame clones appear in the TCRdb table, and some are missing; sequencing was by immunoSEQ multiplex PCR. The sample comprises about 53,000 clones, 55% to 75% of which are singletons, and 0.29% rests with the top ten. This clone appeared a few times. Its antigen is as yet unknown. CDR1 and CDR2 from the germline V gene are SEHNR and FQNEAQ (reference sequence). The CDR3 is 12 amino acids. Unmatched junction bases numbered 7, after V lost 6 bases and J lost 10 bases. The TCR was taken from a woman in her twenties or thirties with type 1 diabetes. Material: stem cell memory CD4+ T cells from blood. The chain combines TRBV7-9 with TRBJ2-3; 7 nucleotides agree with TRBD2. CDR3: CASRPGLDPQYF. Here the CDR3 DNA reads TGTGCCAGCAGACCTGGACTAGACCCGCAGTATTTT.